The rows below give T cell receptor beta chains drawn from one sample of a study of T cells after yellow fever vaccination. TCRdb analysed the 5' RACE reads with MiXCR anew, one entry per CDR3 protein. Among hundreds of thousands of distinct CDR3 sequences listed, 17% were seen once. The sequencing used PBMCs, collected less than 6 days after the first yellow fever vaccination. These receptors all come from a man aged 18 to 35 who received the YFV17D yellow fever vaccine. Both conserved end residues are trimmed from each CDR3. Some rows have no size entry. The others give once, few or many, or a class for an expanded clone.

v_gene: TRBV5-1
abundance: many
len: 14
j_gene: TRBJ2-7
CDR3aa: ASSLGTSGNLYEQY

v_gene: TRBV5-1
abundance: few
len: 13
j_gene: TRBJ1-4
CDR3aa: ASSLEGARSEKLF

v_gene: TRBV18
abundance: NA
len: 17
j_gene: TRBJ1-1
CDR3aa: ASSPSRQGIRVRDTEAF

v_gene: TRBV5-1
abundance: few
len: 12
j_gene: TRBJ2-5
CDR3aa: ASSLEGPNETQY

v_gene: TRBV2
abundance: few
len: 9
j_gene: TRBJ2-3
CDR3aa: ASSYVDTQY

v_gene: TRBV6-1
abundance: NA
len: 14
j_gene: TRBJ1-2
CDR3aa: ASSEVLGQGTYGYT

v_gene: TRBV24-1
abundance: NA
len: 14
j_gene: TRBJ2-5
CDR3aa: ATSEGGTTYQETQY

v_gene: TRBV18
abundance: NA
len: 13
j_gene: TRBJ2-2
CDR3aa: ASSPQTGNTGELF

v_gene: TRBV4-2
abundance: few
len: 14
j_gene: TRBJ1-2
CDR3aa: ASSQDLFRTAYGYT

v_gene: TRBV5-5
abundance: NA
len: 15
j_gene: TRBJ2-3
CDR3aa: ASSPGTAGGLTDTQY

v_gene: TRBV11-2
abundance: many
len: 13
j_gene: TRBJ1-6
CDR3aa: ASSLGWFGDSPLH

v_gene: TRBV4-3
abundance: NA
len: 12
j_gene: TRBJ2-1
CDR3aa: ASSQAGADNEQF

v_gene: TRBV12-3/TRBV12-4
abundance: NA
len: 12
j_gene: TRBJ1-5
CDR3aa: ASRLSSGNQPQH

v_gene: TRBV6-2/TRBV6-3
abundance: NA
len: 14
j_gene: TRBJ2-5
CDR3aa: ASSYSRGSGIETQY

v_gene: TRBV24-1
abundance: once
len: 12
j_gene: TRBJ1-5
CDR3aa: STSEGGHNQPQH

v_gene: TRBV11-1
abundance: few
len: 17
j_gene: TRBJ2-2
CDR3aa: ASSPRAGLAGANSGELF

v_gene: TRBV2
abundance: many
len: 12
j_gene: TRBJ1-6
CDR3aa: ASRRRSLNSPLH

v_gene: TRBV12-3/TRBV12-4
abundance: NA
len: 12
j_gene: TRBJ2-4
CDR3aa: ASGGQVSKNIQY

v_gene: TRBV27
abundance: few
len: 14
j_gene: TRBJ2-1
CDR3aa: ASSPLHITLYNEQF

v_gene: TRBV4-3
abundance: few
len: 14
j_gene: TRBJ2-1
CDR3aa: ASSIGLGAGYNEQF

v_gene: TRBV4-1
abundance: few
len: 13
j_gene: TRBJ1-5
CDR3aa: ASSQGGGAGQPQH

v_gene: TRBV4-2
abundance: NA
len: 12
j_gene: TRBJ2-7
CDR3aa: ASSQRQGGDEQY

v_gene: TRBV10-3
abundance: few
len: 12
j_gene: TRBJ1-6
CDR3aa: AIRGQGEGSPLH

v_gene: TRBV11-1
abundance: NA
len: 16
j_gene: TRBJ2-1
CDR3aa: ASSLYGRGGAAYNEQF

v_gene: TRBV4-2
abundance: few
len: 16
j_gene: TRBJ1-4
CDR3aa: ASSQDPVRILTNEKLF

v_gene: TRBV30
abundance: many
len: 12
j_gene: TRBJ2-1
CDR3aa: AWRGLAAGNEQF

v_gene: TRBV5-6
abundance: NA
len: 13
j_gene: TRBJ2-3
CDR3aa: ASSFGGPAIGAQY

v_gene: TRBV4-1
abundance: NA
len: 13
j_gene: TRBJ2-3
CDR3aa: ASSFRTGATDTQY

v_gene: TRBV6-5
abundance: many
len: 14
j_gene: TRBJ2-5
CDR3aa: ASSYYPGQGGETQY

v_gene: TRBV6-1
abundance: few
len: 16
j_gene: TRBJ2-3
CDR3aa: ASSRTPLLEGRGDTQY

v_gene: TRBV29-1
abundance: few
len: 13
j_gene: TRBJ1-2
CDR3aa: SVPNLTGGVYGYT

v_gene: TRBV4-1
abundance: NA
len: 10
j_gene: TRBJ2-1
CDR3aa: ASSRPLDEQF

v_gene: TRBV4-1
abundance: few
len: 14
j_gene: TRBJ1-2
CDR3aa: ASSQRGVPPNYGYT

v_gene: TRBV7-6
abundance: few
len: 12
j_gene: TRBJ2-5
CDR3aa: ASSYGTLAETQY

v_gene: TRBV7-9
abundance: NA
len: 14
j_gene: TRBJ2-1
CDR3aa: ASRTMTGGLGYEQF

v_gene: TRBV4-1
abundance: few
len: 13
j_gene: TRBJ2-3
CDR3aa: ASSQVPGSTDTQY

v_gene: TRBV5-4
abundance: NA
len: 9
j_gene: TRBJ2-3
CDR3aa: ASIGADTQY

v_gene: TRBV9
abundance: NA
len: 17
j_gene: TRBJ2-1
CDR3aa: ASSVEGLAGGSYYNEQF

v_gene: TRBV20-1
abundance: NA
len: 11
j_gene: TRBJ1-3
CDR3aa: SAMGGGGNTIY

v_gene: TRBV12-3/TRBV12-4
abundance: few
len: 14
j_gene: TRBJ2-6
CDR3aa: ASTPGAGSGANVLT

v_gene: TRBV12-3/TRBV12-4
abundance: few
len: 14
j_gene: TRBJ1-2
CDR3aa: ASTHRGQGDIYGYT

v_gene: TRBV6-1
abundance: many
len: 13
j_gene: TRBJ2-2
CDR3aa: ASRRGQGTTGELF

v_gene: TRBV7-2
abundance: few
len: 12
j_gene: TRBJ2-1
CDR3aa: ASSLRGAEDEQF

v_gene: TRBV6-5
abundance: NA
len: 15
j_gene: TRBJ1-1
CDR3aa: ASSYSTGRGWNTEAF

v_gene: TRBV25-1
abundance: NA
len: 12
j_gene: TRBJ2-7
CDR3aa: ASSDLDATYEQY

v_gene: TRBV5-1
abundance: few
len: 12
j_gene: TRBJ1-1
CDR3aa: ASSLQGLHTEAF